Listed here are 28 T cell receptor beta chains from one sample, sequenced in a study of blood T cell repertoires in COVID-19. Some clones are missing from TCRdb's copy, which holds only in-frame ones; the method was immunoSEQ multiplex PCR. In the table there are 150,000 or so clones, over 80% of which are singletons. Material for sequencing was peripheral blood. The receptors here all came from a man at least 80 years old with acute or convalescent COVID-19.

This chain's CDR3 is CSVGGGSLNEKLFF. The DNA of the CDR3 is TGCAGCGTTGGCGGAGGGTCCCTTAATGAAAAACTGTTTTTT. The chain combines TRBV29-1 with TRBJ1-4, with D uncertain. The CDR3 length is 14 residues. Germline CDR1 is SQVTM and CDR2 is ANQGSEA. V lost 4 bases, J lost 4 bases, and 13 bases lay in between.

This clone was observed a single time. This chain joins TRBV5-6 and TRBJ1-2; 8 bases map to TRBD1. V dropped 6 bases and J dropped 8; count of bases not matched to a gene: 9. The CDR3 has 13 residues. Germline V gene data show CDR1 as SGHDT and CDR2 as YYEEEE. CDR3 sequence reads: CASTLGRQGGYTF. CDR3 DNA sequence: TGTGCCAGCACCTTAGGGCGACAGGGGGGCTACACCTTC.

V gene TRBV6-5 combines with J gene TRBJ1-5; 10 bases agree with TRBD1. Per the germline V gene, CDR1 is MNHEY and CDR2 is SVGAGI. V was clipped by 6 bases and J by 7 bases; unmatched bases: 6. The CDR3 has 14 residues. CDR3: CASSRQGAWQPQHF. CDR3 DNA: TGTGCCAGCAGCCGACAGGGGGCCTGGCAGCCCCAGCATTTT.

The chain couples TRBV12-3 or TRBV12-4 to TRBJ2-7; D is possibly TRBD1 (5 bases). CDR3 length: 12 amino acids. V was shortened by 6 bases and J by 6 bases, with 12 bases between the two germline ends. Written as DNA, the CDR3 is TGTGCCAGCAGGCGCGACAGCCTCGAGCAGTACTTC. Its protein product is CASRRDSLEQYF.

The rearrangement links TRBV18 to TRBJ1-6; D gene unclear. The germline V and J ends were trimmed by 2 bases and 2 bases, with 7 bases remaining between them. The V gene's germline CDR1 is KGHSH and CDR2 LQKENI. This CDR3 spans 15 amino acids. DNA of the CDR3: TGTGCCAGCTCACCAGCAGTGGCCTATAATTCACCCCTCCACTTT. Encoded protein: CASSPAVAYNSPLHF.

This chain links TRBV24-1 with TRBJ2-3, with a tentative D call TRBD2 (5 bases). There are 14 residues in the CDR3. Germline V gene sequence: CDR1 KGHDR, CDR2 SFDVKD. V gave up 6 bases and J gave up 0 bases, with 9 bases separating them. DNA of the CDR3: TGTGCCACCAGTCGGGGTTCTAGCACAGATACGCAGTATTTT. It is translated as CATSRGSSTDTQYF.

A note on this clone: A read error may produce the germline difference seen at one junction end. V gene TRBV18 combines with J gene TRBJ1-1; 7 positions match TRBD1. Germline CDR1 and CDR2: KGHSH and LQKENI. This CDR3 is 13 amino acids long. CDR3 sequence reads: CASSTGVKTEAFF. Written as DNA, the CDR3 is TGTGCCAGCTCAACAGGGGTGAAGACTGAAGCTTTCTTT.

A single count supports this clone. Other DNA sequences in the same sample also yield this CDR3. The rearrangement links TRBV5-1 to TRBJ2-1; D unclear. The CDR3 has 15 residues. Germline V gene lookup returns CDR1 SGHRS and CDR2 YFSETQ. V was cut by 0 bases and J by 0 bases, with 7 bases left in between. As DNA, the CDR3 is TGCGCCAGCAGCTTGGACGGTAGCTCCTACAATGAGCAGTTCTTC. Translation: CASSLDGSSYNEQFF.

This sequence joins TRBV3-1 (or the pseudogene TRBV3-2) and TRBJ2-2; 7 positions match TRBD2. With V trimmed by 3 bases and J by 6 bases, 13 bases remained unmatched. The germline CDR1 and CDR2 sequences are LGHDT and YNNKEL (reference sequence). This CDR3 has 17 residues. CDR3 DNA sequence: TGTGCCAGCAGCCAGATAATGACTAGCCTAGGGTCCGGGGAGCTGTTTTTT. It is translated as CASSQIMTSLGSGELFF.

The CDR3 reads CASTPGTGDKTTQYF. CDR3 sequence (DNA): TGCGCCAGCACCCCAGGGACAGGGGATAAGACGACCCAGTACTTC. The chain recombines TRBV5-1 with TRBJ2-5, with 10 nucleotides matching TRBD1. The ends lost 6 bases at V and 7 bases at J; junction bases unmatched: 12. CDR1 is SGHRS, CDR2 YFSETQ, per germline. This CDR3 is 15 amino acids long.

This sequence joins TRBV5-1 and TRBJ1-6, with 9 bases fitting TRBD1. The CDR3 is made up of 16 amino acids. V trimming: 4 bases; J trimming: 4 bases; junction bases outside the gene matches: 6. Germline values: CDR1 SGHRS, CDR2 YFSETQ. This CDR3 is CASSTGQGQYNSPLHF. The CDR3 DNA reads TGCGCCAGCAGCACGGGACAGGGACAGTATAATTCACCCCTCCACTTT.

This chain uses TRBV11-3 with TRBJ2-2, with D possibly matching TRBD1 (5 bases). CDR3 length: 17 amino acids. Germline CDR1 is SGHNT and CDR2 is YENEEA. V lost 2 bases and J 2 bases, leaving 15 bases between the germline ends. The CDR3, as DNA: TGTGCCAGCAGCTTAAGTTCATCAGGGTTTAACACCGGGGAGCTGTTTTTT. Its protein is CASSLSSSGFNTGELFF.

This clone was picked up one time. J is TRBJ1-2 and V is TRBV24-1, with TRBD1 matching over 8 bases. With 2 bases clipped from V and 2 bases from J, the junction kept 0 bases outside the gene matches. CDR3 size: 14 residues. From germline, CDR1 is KGHDR and CDR2 SFDVKD. The CDR3 sequence: CATSDSGGNYGYTF. In nucleotides, the CDR3 is TGTGCCACCAGTGATTCAGGGGGCAACTATGGCTACACCTTC.

The chain uses TRBV5-4 and TRBJ2-1, with a tentative D call TRBD1 (5 bases). The germline CDR1 and CDR2 sequences are SGHNT and YYREEE (reference sequence). With 3 bases removed from V and 7 bases from J, the gap between germline ends came to 11 bases. The CDR3 sequence is 13 residues long. CDR3 sequence (DNA): TGTGCCAGCAGCTCTCAGGGTTTTAATGAGCAGTTCTTC. This encodes CASSSQGFNEQFF.

This chain joins TRBV9 and TRBJ2-1, with 11 nucleotides matching TRBD2. The germline CDR1 and CDR2 sequences are SGDLS and YYNGEE. The CDR3 is 17 residues long. V was pared by 0 bases and J by 3 bases, with 5 bases of the junction left unmatched. CDR3 amino acids: CASSVVAGTSGYNEQFF. CDR3 coding DNA: TGTGCCAGCAGCGTAGTTGCGGGGACTAGCGGCTACAATGAGCAGTTCTTC.

J is TRBJ1-4 and V is TRBV7-9, with a possible D match to TRBD1 (6 bases). V lost 10 bases, J lost 8 bases, and 20 bases lay in between. The CDR3 extends over 14 amino acids. Germline V gene data show CDR1 as SEHNR and CDR2 as FQNEAQ (reference sequence). CDR3 DNA: TGTGCCACTCCCCGGGACAATGGATGGGAAAAACTGTTTTTT. Translation: CATPRDNGWEKLFF.

This clone is a singleton in its sample. The genes are TRBV3-1 (or the pseudogene TRBV3-2) and TRBJ1-5; TRBD1 might be the D (6 bases). The germline V gene has CDR1 LGHDT and CDR2 YNNKEL (reference sequence). Trimming removed 3 bases from V and 5 bases from J, with 17 bases in between. This CDR3 has 16 amino acids. CDR3 in DNA: TGTGCCAGCAGCCAGCACGGGACACGGAAAGATCAGCCCCAGCATTTT. It translates to CASSQHGTRKDQPQHF.

V and J are TRBV6-5 and TRBJ1-4; 8 bases match TRBD1. The V and J ends lost 6 bases and 3 bases, in that order; junction bases with no gene match: 3. CDR1 MNHEY and CDR2 SVGAGI come from the germline V gene. This CDR3 contains 14 residues. The CDR3 DNA sequence: TGTGCCAGCAGCCACAGGGGGGCTAATGAAAAACTGTTTTTT. It encodes CASSHRGANEKLFF.

The genes are TRBV18 and TRBJ1-4; D perhaps matches TRBD1 (6 bases). Germline lookup yields CDR1 KGHSH and CDR2 LQKENI. Trimming left V 3 bases short and J 0 bases short, with 8 bases between. The CDR3 sequence is 15 residues long. The CDR3 nucleotides are TGTGCCAGCTCACCCAGGGGTGCAACTAATGAAAAACTGTTTTTT. This gives the protein CASSPRGATNEKLFF.

V and J are TRBV7-2 and TRBJ2-1, with D possibly being TRBD1 (5 bases). Germline CDR1 SGHTA, CDR2 FQGNSA. V was clipped by 1 base and J by 4 bases, with 17 bases between them. CDR3 length: 17 residues. The CDR3 region has the DNA TGTGCCAGCAGCTTAGTCCCCCAGGGTAAAAGGTACAATGAGCAGTTCTTC. It yields the protein CASSLVPQGKRYNEQFF.

The CDR3 coding sequence is TGTGCCAGTAGTCCTAGAGGGGACAGGGACACAGATACGCAGTATTTT. Translation gives CASSPRGDRDTDTQYF. This chain joins TRBV19 and TRBJ2-3; 9 nucleotides match TRBD1. With 5 bases clipped from V and 2 bases from J, the junction kept 8 bases outside the gene matches. CDR1 is LNHDA, CDR2 SQIVND, per germline (reference sequence). The CDR3 is 16 residues long.

This rearrangement joins TRBV5-4 to TRBJ1-2; 12 bases are shared with TRBD1. CDR1 and CDR2 from the germline V gene are SGHNT and YYREEE (reference sequence). The CDR3 is 17 amino acids. V lost 4 bases, J lost 8 bases, and 15 bases stayed unmatched. Here the CDR3 reads CASSITGQGALRGGYTF. In DNA form, the CDR3 reads TGTGCCAGCAGCATTACGGGACAGGGGGCTCTACGGGGAGGCTACACCTTC.

This clone was counted a single time. The chain uses TRBV30 and TRBJ1-2, with D perhaps TRBD1 (6 bases). The CDR3 contains 13 residues. The germline V gene encodes CDR1 GTSNPN and CDR2 SVGIG (reference sequence). V lost 5 bases and J 8 bases, leaving 18 bases between the germline ends. The CDR3 protein is CAWAHGGARGYTF. The CDR3 nucleotides are TGTGCCTGGGCCCACGGGGGGGCGCGGGGCTACACCTTC.

In this sample, this clone turned up once. CDR3 amino acids: CSVARGPDQPQHF. CDR3 DNA sequence: TGCAGCGTTGCCAGGGGGCCGGATCAGCCCCAGCATTTT. The gene calls are TRBV29-1 and TRBJ1-5, with 8 bases that match TRBD1. The V and J ends lost 4 bases and 5 bases, in that order; junction bases with no gene match: 4. Germline CDR1 reads SQVTM; CDR2 reads ANQGSEA. The CDR3 sequence is 13 residues long.

The chain employs TRBV7-2 and TRBJ1-3, with no clear D. CDR3 length: 14 amino acids. Germline V gives CDR1 SGHTA, CDR2 FQGNSA. V lost 2 bases to trimming and J lost 0 bases, with 5 bases between them. Written as DNA, the CDR3 is TGTGCCAGCAGCTTAACATACTCTGGAAACACCATATATTTT. It is translated as CASSLTYSGNTIYF.

The chain joins TRBV27 to TRBJ2-7; D is perhaps TRBD1 (5 bases). The germline V and J ends were trimmed by 2 bases and 2 bases, with 10 bases remaining between them. In germline, CDR1 is MNHEY, CDR2 SMNVEV (reference sequence). There are 14 residues in the CDR3. The CDR3 DNA reads as TGTGCCAGCAGTTTACACAGGAACCCCTACGAGCAGTACTTC. It translates to CASSLHRNPYEQYF.

This chain connects TRBV19 to TRBJ1-2; D might be TRBD1 (6 bases). The V gene lost 5 bases and the J gene lost 4 bases, with 17 bases spanning the gap. CDR3 length: 15 residues. CDR1 is LNHDA, CDR2 SQIVND, per germline (reference sequence). The CDR3 loop reads CASSSLGQTSYGYTF. The CDR3 DNA sequence: TGTGCCAGTAGTTCCCTCGGACAGACTTCCTATGGCTACACCTTC.

This chain connects TRBV9 to TRBJ2-2, with 10 nucleotides matching TRBD2. The CDR3 totals 15 residues. Germline V CDR1 and CDR2: SGDLS, YYNGEE. V trimming: 0 bases; J trimming: 5 bases; junction bases outside the gene matches: 1. CDR3 region: CASSVALAGTGELFF. In DNA form, the CDR3 reads TGTGCCAGCAGCGTAGCACTAGCGGGGACCGGGGAGCTGTTTTTT. Filled out from reference TRBV9 and TRBJ2-2, the complete variable domain reads DSGVTQTPKHLITATGQRVTLRCSPRSGDLSVYWYQQSLDQGLQFLIQYYNGEERAKGNILERFSAQQFPDLHSELNLSSLELGDSALYFCASSVALAGTGELFFGEGSRLTVL.